This T cell receptor beta chain was recorded in a study of blood T cell repertoires in COVID-19. Study-level background: Specimens from acute and convalescent COVID-19 originated in the United States, Italy and Spain.

V was cut by 6 bases and J by 3 bases, with 11 bases left in between. Germline assignment: CDR1 KGHSH and CDR2 LQKENI. This CDR3 comprises 14 residues. Cohort 3 donors counted as recovered after two negative PCRs, clearance, or resolved symptoms. Using immunoSEQ multiplex PCR, the repertoire was profiled, and TCRdb retains in-frame clones only, with some absent. The table lists about 200,000 clones, about 85% of them singletons, with 18% in the top ten. Sequenced sample: PBMCs or T cells enriched from blood (not recorded which). This TCR was sampled from a middle-aged man who had recovered from COVID-19. This chain uses TRBV18 with TRBJ2-2; no reliable D call. CDR3 region: CASSPLRDTGELFF. The DNA of the CDR3 is TGTGCCAGCTCCCCCCTCCGAGACACCGGGGAGCTGTTTTTT.